This T cell receptor beta chain was found in a study of identical twins. This clonotype appeared a few times. After template switching added a universal primer site, the resulting cDNA carried unique molecular identifiers. Each CDR3 protein is one row after TCRdb ran MiXCR on the 5' RACE reads. Among 400,000 or so distinct CDR3 sequences, around 9.7% were seen once, and the ten largest hold approximately 8.9%. The sequencing sample was made of naive T cells sorted from blood. This receptor was identified in a woman aged 50 to 60 in good health.

Written as DNA, the CDR3 is TGCGCCAGCAGCCAATTAAGTCGGGGTTTAAATGGCTACACCTTC. Residues: CASSQLSRGLNGYTF. V and J are TRBV4-1 and TRBJ1-2; no clear D. The germline CDR1 and CDR2 sequences are MGHRA and YSYEKL. The CDR3 covers 15 residues. The V end lost 2 bases, the J end lost 6 bases, and 16 bases lay between the germline ends.